The 16 T cell receptor beta chains below come from one sample, sequenced in a study of CD8 T cells in Susac syndrome. RNA was extracted with the RNeasy kit, and a quantity of about 0.5 to 1 ug was reverse transcribed using random hexamers. TCRdb recomputed calls from the immunoSEQ multiplex PCR reads with MiXCR, one row per CDR3 protein. The table lists roughly 190,000 distinct CDR3 sequences, over 85% of them singletons. Sequencing used CD4+ T cells from PBMCs. The receptors stem from a human donor in good health.

The V and J genes are TRBV4-1 and TRBJ2-1; weak D call: TRBD2 (6 bases). Germline lookup yields CDR1 MGHRA and CDR2 YSYEKL. The CDR3 contains 18 residues. V was pared by 3 bases and J by 7 bases, with 25 bases between. This CDR3 is CASSHHRGGLELRNEQFF. The CDR3 DNA reads TGCGCCAGCAGCCATCACCGTGGAGGGTTAGAACTTCGAAATGAGCAGTTCTTC.

The J gene is TRBJ2-6, the V gene TRBV29-1, with a tentative D call TRBD1 (6 bases). This CDR3 spans 17 amino acids. The V end lost 1 base, the J end lost 3 bases, and 16 bases lay between the germline ends. Looked up from germline, CDR1 is SQVTM and CDR2 is ANQGSEA. The CDR3 nucleotides are TGCAGCGTTGAAGTGGGACAAGGGGTCCATGGGGCCAACGTCCTGACTTTC. Translated: CSVEVGQGVHGANVLTF.

The genes are TRBV15 and TRBJ2-2; tentatively, D is TRBD1 (6 bases). Looked up from germline, CDR1 is LNHNV and CDR2 is YYDKDF (reference sequence). The V gene lost 6 bases and the J gene lost 6 bases, with 14 bases spanning the gap. The CDR3 contains 14 residues. CDR3 nucleotide sequence: TGTGCCACCAGTCCTTCAGGGGTAGCCGGGGAGCTGTTTTTT. Translated, it gives CATSPSGVAGELFF.

The chain joins TRBV11-2 to TRBJ2-7; TRBD2 matches at 10 bases. The CDR3 is made up of 15 amino acids. The junction had 5 bases not matched to a gene; V was cut back by 1 base and J by 5 bases. Per germline, CDR1 SGHAT and CDR2 FQNNGV. The CDR3 is CASSLGVLAGDEQYF. CDR3 sequence (DNA): TGTGCCAGCAGCTTAGGGGTGCTAGCGGGAGACGAGCAGTACTTC.

The genes are TRBV7-2 and TRBJ2-7; no reliable D call. The V gene lost 1 base and the J gene lost 2 bases, with 9 bases spanning the gap. Germline V gene lookup returns CDR1 SGHTA and CDR2 FQGNSA. This CDR3 spans 14 amino acids. CDR3 residues: CASSLEPQAYEQYF. In DNA form, the CDR3 reads TGTGCCAGCAGCTTAGAACCCCAGGCCTACGAGCAGTACTTC.

The rearrangement links TRBV27 to TRBJ2-6, with D uncertain. CDR1 MNHEY and CDR2 SMNVEV come from the germline V gene (reference sequence). Trimming cost V 5 bases and J 0 bases, with 14 bases left between them. There are 17 residues in the CDR3. The CDR3 DNA sequence: TGTGCCAGCAGTAAGACGACAAGGATCTCTGGGGCCAACGTCCTGACTTTC. Its protein is CASSKTTRISGANVLTF.

This chain links TRBV9 with TRBJ2-3, with D maybe TRBD2 (5 bases). The CDR3 contains 13 residues. V was cut by 6 bases and J by 4 bases, with 12 bases left in between. Germline loops: CDR1 SGDLS, CDR2 YYNGEE. Here the CDR3 DNA reads TGTGCCAGCAACCCGGGGTGGGCAGATACGCAGTATTTT. Its translation is CASNPGWADTQYF.

This rearrangement joins TRBV19 to TRBJ2-3, with a weak D call TRBD1 (6 bases). The CDR3 has 16 residues. CDR1 is LNHDA and CDR2 is SQIVND in the germline V gene (reference sequence). Trimming removed 5 bases at V and 6 bases at J, with 21 bases between. The CDR3 here is CASSRQMTGLRDTQYF. The CDR3 bases are TGTGCCAGTAGTCGACAGATGACAGGCCTTAGGGATACGCAGTATTTT. The variable domain in full, completed from reference TRBV19 and TRBJ2-3, reads DGGITQSPKYLFRKEGQNVTLSCEQNLNHDAMYWYRQDPGQGLRLIYYSQIVNDFQKGDIAEGYSVSREKKESFPLTVTSAQKNPTAFYLCASSRQMTGLRDTQYFGPGTRLTVL.

This chain links TRBV7-2 with TRBJ2-3; 8 bases are a match to TRBD2. Germline CDR1 SGHTA, CDR2 FQGNSA. V lost 5 bases and J lost 6; bases outside the gene matches: 7. The CDR3 is 14 amino acids. CDR3 sequence (DNA): TGTGCCAGCAGCCCACTAGGCGGGGGGGATACGCAGTATTTT. Residues: CASSPLGGGDTQYF. The variable domain in full, completed from reference TRBV7-2 and TRBJ2-3, reads GAGVSQSPSNKVTEKGKDVELRCDPISGHTALYWYRQSLGQGLEFLIYFQGNSAPDKSGLPSDRFSAERTGGSVSTLTIQRTQQEDSAVYLCASSPLGGGDTQYFGPGTRLTVL.

The rearrangement uses TRBV10-3 and TRBJ2-7; 8 bases align to TRBD2. Germline V CDR1 and CDR2: ENHRY, SYGVKD. V shed 10 bases and J 3 bases; nucleotides not matched to a gene: 8. This CDR3 contains 13 residues. CDR3 sequence (DNA): TGTGCCACCGGTATGGCGGGAGGCTACGAGCAGTACTTC. Residues: CATGMAGGYEQYF.

This chain links TRBV6-2 or TRBV6-3 with TRBJ2-5; 8 bases fit TRBD2. V shed 2 bases, J shed 0 bases, and the junction held 5 bases outside the gene matches. The CDR3 has 16 amino acids. Germline CDR1 reads MNHEY; CDR2 reads SVGEGT. The CDR3 here is CASSYGTSGNQETQYF. CDR3 sequence (DNA): TGTGCCAGCAGTTACGGAACTAGCGGAAACCAAGAGACCCAGTACTTC.

CDR3 sequence (DNA): TGCAGTGCTAGAAGGGGTAGCGGCTCCTACGAGCAGTACTTC. Its protein product is CSARRGSGSYEQYF. J is TRBJ2-7 and V is TRBV20-1, with D possibly TRBD2 on 6 matching bases. Germline V CDR1 and CDR2: DFQATT, SNEGSKA (reference sequence). The CDR3 runs to 14 residues. Trimming pared 2 bases from V and 0 bases from J, leaving 11 bases between.

The CDR3 here is CASSRTGGDEKLFF. CDR3 nucleotides: TGTGCCAGCAGTCGGACAGGGGGAGACGAAAAACTGTTTTTT. J is TRBJ1-4 and V is TRBV28, with 10 bases aligning to TRBD1. V gave up 5 bases and J gave up 8 bases; unmatched junction bases: 5. CDR1 is MDHEN, CDR2 SYDVKM, per germline. The CDR3 extends over 14 amino acids. Combining the CDR3 with reference TRBV28 and TRBJ1-4 gives the whole variable domain DVKVTQSSRYLVKRTGEKVFLECVQDMDHENMFWYRQDPGLGLRLIYFSYDVKMKEKGDIPEGYSVSREKKERFSLILESASTNQTSMYLCASSRTGGDEKLFFGSGTQLSVL.

The chain has TRBV30 and TRBJ2-7; 13 bases are shared with TRBD2. V dropped 4 bases and J dropped 2; count of bases not matched to a gene: 2. CDR1 is GTSNPN, CDR2 SVGIG, per germline (reference sequence). The CDR3 length is 14 residues. DNA of the CDR3: TGTGCCTGGATAGGGACTAGCGGGGCCTACGAGCAGTACTTC. Protein: CAWIGTSGAYEQYF. The variable domain in full, with the rest retrieved from reference TRBV30 and TRBJ2-7, is SQTIHQWPATLVQPVGSPLSLECTVEGTSNPNLYWYRQAAGRGLQLLFYSVGIGQISSEVPQNLSASRPQDRQFILSSKKLLLSDSGFYLCAWIGTSGAYEQYFGPGTRLTVT.

The chain is built from TRBV30 and TRBJ1-5; unclear D gene. Looked up from germline, CDR1 is GTSNPN and CDR2 is SVGIG (reference sequence). V was pared by 2 bases and J by 4 bases, with 6 bases between. This CDR3 has 12 residues. This CDR3 is CAWSLGNQPQHF. Here the CDR3 DNA reads TGTGCCTGGAGTTTGGGAAATCAGCCCCAGCATTTT.

This rearrangement joins TRBV6-5 to TRBJ2-7, with D possibly matching TRBD2 (5 bases). Germline values: CDR1 MNHEY, CDR2 SVGAGI. V was shortened by 8 bases and J by 3 bases, with 14 bases between the two germline ends. The CDR3 runs to 13 residues. The CDR3 DNA reads as TGTGCCAGCTCTCGGGGAGCAAGCTACGAGCAGTACTTC. It specifies CASSRGASYEQYF.